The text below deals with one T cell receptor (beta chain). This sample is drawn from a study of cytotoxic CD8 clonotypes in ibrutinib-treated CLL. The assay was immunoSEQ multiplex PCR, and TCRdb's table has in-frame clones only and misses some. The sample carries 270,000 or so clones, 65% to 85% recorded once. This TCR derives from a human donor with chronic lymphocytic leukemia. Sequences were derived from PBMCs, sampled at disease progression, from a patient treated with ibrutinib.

The chain's CDR3 is CASSSRQGRGYNEQFF. The CDR3 coding sequence is TGTGCCAGCAGCTCTAGACAGGGTCGAGGCTACAATGAGCAGTTCTTC. The V call is TRBV7-9, the J call TRBJ2-1; the match to TRBD1 covers 7 bases. CDR1 and CDR2 from the germline V gene are SEHNR and FQNEAQ (reference sequence). J lost 3 bases, V lost 4 bases, and 9 bases had no gene match. The CDR3 consists of 16 residues. The complete variable domain, with remaining parts taken from reference TRBV7-9 and TRBJ2-1, reads DTGVSQNPRHKITKRGQNVTFRCDPISEHNRLYWYRQTLGQGPEFLTYFQNEAQLEKSRLLSDRFSAERPKGSFSTLEIQRTEQGDSAMYLCASSSRQGRGYNEQFFGPGTRLTVL.